The next 22 T cell receptor beta chains were all read from a single sample in a study of CD8 T cells in acute hepatitis C reinfection. The time point: naive CD8 control sorted from an acute-time-point sample. Libraries were prepared by immunoSEQ multiplex PCR; TCRdb keeps only in-frame clonotypes and omits some of them. The data show about 38,000 clones, with approximately 87% seen just once and 0.5% held by the top ten. The sequenced material came from naive CD8+ T cells from PBMCs. The receptors were gathered from a man aged 25 to 45 with chronic hepatitis C.

This chain connects TRBV27 to TRBJ1-1, with TRBD1 as a possible D gene (6 bases). The V end was cut by 5 bases, the J end by 3 bases, with 25 bases between. The length of the CDR3 is 18 residues. The germline CDR1 and CDR2 sequences are MNHEY and SMNVEV (reference sequence). CDR3 protein: CASSPTPDRRGRHTEAFF. The CDR3 DNA is TGTGCCAGCAGTCCGACCCCAGACAGGAGGGGTAGGCACACTGAAGCTTTCTTT.

The chain recombines TRBV27 with TRBJ1-3; D is unresolved. The length of the CDR3 is 13 residues. The V gene lost 2 bases and the J gene lost 1 base, with 3 bases spanning the gap. CDR1 MNHEY and CDR2 SMNVEV come from the germline V gene (reference sequence). In nucleotides, the CDR3 is TGTGCCAGCAGTTTAGGTTCTGGAAACACCATATATTTT. Amino acid sequence: CASSLGSGNTIYF.

This rearrangement joins TRBV6-4 to TRBJ2-3; 12 bases align to TRBD2. CDR3 length equals 16 residues. Per the germline V gene, CDR1 is MRHNA and CDR2 is SNTAGT. With 2 bases clipped from V and 2 bases from J, the junction kept 2 bases outside the gene matches. Here the CDR3 DNA reads TGTGCCAGCAGTGACCTAGCGGGGGGGAACACAGATACGCAGTATTTT. This codes for CASSDLAGGNTDTQYF.

The genes are TRBV29-1 and TRBJ2-6, with D uncertain. CDR1 and CDR2 from the germline V gene are SQVTM and ANQGSEA. V lost 3 bases to trimming and J lost 0 bases, with 6 bases between them. The CDR3 loop spans 14 amino acids. CDR3 sequence (DNA): TGCAGCGTTGATGACGGCTCTGGGGCCAACGTCCTGACTTTC. Translation gives CSVDDGSGANVLTF.

The CDR3 protein is CASRTRQGDVYGYTF. The CDR3 region has the DNA TGTGCCAGCAGGACAAGGCAGGGGGACGTCTATGGCTACACCTTC. The chain links TRBV7-9 to TRBJ1-2; TRBD1 matches at 7 bases. CDR3 length equals 15 residues. CDR1 is SEHNR, CDR2 FQNEAQ, per germline (reference sequence). The ends lost 6 bases at V and 4 bases at J; junction bases unmatched: 11.

In DNA form, the CDR3 reads TGTGCCAGCAGTTCTCTGCGGACAGGCCTCTCTGGAAACACCATATATTTT. Protein: CASSSLRTGLSGNTIYF. This sequence joins TRBV27 and TRBJ1-3; 7 positions agree with TRBD1. Germline V gene lookup returns CDR1 MNHEY and CDR2 SMNVEV (reference sequence). The trim removed 4 bases at V and 0 bases at J, leaving 9 bases unmatched. CDR3 length equals 17 residues.

V gene TRBV9 combines with J gene TRBJ1-4; D remains ambiguous. The CDR3 consists of 15 residues. Germline V gene sequence: CDR1 SGDLS, CDR2 YYNGEE. With 2 bases removed from V and 5 bases from J, the gap between germline ends came to 13 bases. DNA for the CDR3: TGTGCCAGCAGCGTCGGGTCCTCCGGAAATGAAAAACTGTTTTTT. Its translation is CASSVGSSGNEKLFF.

This chain joins TRBV6-6 and TRBJ1-1; D unclear. CDR3 length equals 15 residues. The V end lost 7 bases, the J end lost 4 bases, and 19 bases lay between the germline ends. From germline, CDR1 is MNHNY and CDR2 SVGAGI (reference sequence). The DNA for the CDR3 is TGTGCCAGCACCAAACCCCTCGGAGAATTCACTGAAGCTTTCTTT. Its protein is CASTKPLGEFTEAFF.

The rearrangement joins TRBV10-3 to TRBJ1-2; a weak D match, TRBD1 (5 bases). The V gene lost 3 bases and the J gene lost 2 bases, with 13 bases spanning the gap. CDR1 ENHRY and CDR2 SYGVKD come from the germline V gene. The CDR3 extends over 15 amino acids. The CDR3 sequence is CAISDPPGLNYGYTF. In DNA, the CDR3 is TGTGCCATCAGTGATCCCCCAGGGCTCAACTATGGCTACACCTTC.

This rearrangement joins TRBV7-9 to TRBJ2-7; D is unclear. Germline CDR1 reads SEHNR; CDR2 reads FQNEAQ (reference sequence). The V and J ends lost 6 bases and 0 bases respectively, with 9 bases between them. There are 13 residues in the CDR3. The CDR3 region is CASRPLNSYEQYF. CDR3 DNA sequence: TGTGCCAGCAGGCCCCTCAACTCCTACGAGCAGTACTTC.

The chain combines TRBV4-1 with TRBJ1-5, with 7 positions matching TRBD1. The trim removed 1 base at V and 4 bases at J, leaving 7 bases unmatched. The CDR3 runs to 16 residues. Germline V gene data show CDR1 as MGHRA and CDR2 as YSYEKL. In nucleotides, the CDR3 is TGCGCCAGCAGCCAAGTCCTAAGGGGGCTAAATCAGCCCCAGCATTTT. Protein product: CASSQVLRGLNQPQHF.

The rearrangement uses TRBV7-9 and TRBJ2-1; D perhaps matches TRBD2 (7 bases). Looked up from germline, CDR1 is SEHNR and CDR2 is FQNEAQ (reference sequence). V was shortened by 4 bases and J by 7 bases, with 17 bases between the two germline ends. The CDR3 is made up of 15 amino acids. This chain's CDR3 is CASSWGASGGNEQFF. CDR3 DNA: TGTGCCAGCAGCTGGGGGGCTAGCGGCGGGAATGAGCAGTTCTTC.

This sequence joins TRBV27 and TRBJ2-5; possibly TRBD1 for D (6 bases). V was cut by 2 bases and J by 2 bases, with 12 bases left in between. The germline V gene encodes CDR1 MNHEY and CDR2 SMNVEV (reference sequence). The CDR3 consists of 15 residues. The CDR3 DNA reads as TGTGCCAGCAGTTTAACCGGGACAAAGCAAGAGACCCAGTACTTC. This translates into CASSLTGTKQETQYF.

The chain links TRBV9 to TRBJ2-3; D is uncertain. Germline V lookup: CDR1 SGDLS, CDR2 YYNGEE. Trimming took off 2 bases at V and 2 bases at J, with 21 bases between the two ends. CDR3 length equals 18 residues. CDR3 DNA: TGTGCCAGCAGCGTGATTGATGCCACAGCGTTGGTCACAGATACGCAGTATTTT. Amino acid sequence: CASSVIDATALVTDTQYF.

The J gene is TRBJ2-7, the V gene TRBV14; possible D gene TRBD2, 5 bases. Germline V lookup: CDR1 SGHDN, CDR2 FVKESK. This CDR3 is 18 amino acids long. V shed 1 base and J shed 2 bases, with 21 bases lying between them. Here the CDR3 DNA reads TGTGCCAGCAGCCAAGTTCATCCGGGGATATACGACACCTACGAGCAGTACTTC. This encodes CASSQVHPGIYDTYEQYF.

The chain links TRBV6-5 to TRBJ1-2; D remains unclear. The germline V gene has CDR1 MNHEY and CDR2 SVGAGI. Deletions cut 0 bases from V and 9 bases from J, with 11 bases between. CDR3 length: 13 residues. The CDR3 loop reads CASSYSMGRSYTF. In DNA form, the CDR3 reads TGTGCCAGCAGTTACTCGATGGGTAGGAGCTACACCTTC.

The chain recombines TRBV4-1 with TRBJ1-1; D is ambiguous. The CDR3 consists of 13 residues. Germline CDR1 is MGHRA and CDR2 is YSYEKL. Trimming shortened V by 0 bases and J by 7 bases, and 9 bases separated the two germline ends. The CDR3 DNA sequence: TGCGCCAGCAGCCAAGATCCGAACGGTGAAGCTTTCTTT. Amino acid sequence: CASSQDPNGEAFF.

This chain links TRBV6-5 with TRBJ1-1; the D gene is possibly TRBD1 (5 bases). The V gene's germline CDR1 is MNHEY and CDR2 SVGAGI. V was clipped by 8 bases and J by 4 bases, with 17 bases between them. The CDR3 covers 14 residues. CDR3 region: CASALGPGSTEAFF. As DNA, the CDR3 is TGTGCCAGCGCCTTGGGGCCCGGTAGCACTGAAGCTTTCTTT.

This clone was picked up one time. The chain carries TRBV5-6 and TRBJ2-5; 7 positions match TRBD1. This CDR3 has 15 residues. Germline V gene sequence: CDR1 SGHDT, CDR2 YYEEEE. V shed 3 bases, J shed 5 bases, and the junction held 10 bases outside the gene matches. The CDR3 loop is CASSWVRQGWETQYF. The CDR3 DNA reads as TGTGCCAGCAGCTGGGTTCGACAGGGCTGGGAGACCCAGTACTTC.

The chain carries TRBV5-6 and TRBJ1-6; no definite D call. Germline assignment: CDR1 SGHDT and CDR2 YYEEEE. This CDR3 comprises 12 residues. Trimming shortened V by 7 bases and J by 10 bases, and 12 bases separated the two germline ends. CDR3 nucleotides: TGTGCCAGCTCCCTGGGAGGGTCACCCCTCCACTTT. Protein: CASSLGGSPLHF.

This sequence joins TRBV4-3 and TRBJ1-1; D ambiguous. Germline loops: CDR1 LGHNA, CDR2 YSLEER. The germline V and J ends were trimmed by 0 bases and 2 bases, with 10 bases remaining between them. The CDR3 is made up of 15 amino acids. The CDR3 sequence is CASSQDVGSNTEAFF. The CDR3 DNA reads as TGCGCCAGCAGCCAAGATGTGGGATCCAACACTGAAGCTTTCTTT.

The genes are TRBV27 and TRBJ2-1, with TRBD2 identical over 9 bases. The CDR3 spans 13 residues. Germline lookup yields CDR1 MNHEY and CDR2 SMNVEV (reference sequence). Germline trimming cut 3 bases from V and 7 bases from J; bases unmatched to any gene: 1. The DNA of the CDR3 is TGTGCCAGCAGTTTGCGGGGGGGGAATGAGCAGTTCTTC. It specifies CASSLRGGNEQFF.